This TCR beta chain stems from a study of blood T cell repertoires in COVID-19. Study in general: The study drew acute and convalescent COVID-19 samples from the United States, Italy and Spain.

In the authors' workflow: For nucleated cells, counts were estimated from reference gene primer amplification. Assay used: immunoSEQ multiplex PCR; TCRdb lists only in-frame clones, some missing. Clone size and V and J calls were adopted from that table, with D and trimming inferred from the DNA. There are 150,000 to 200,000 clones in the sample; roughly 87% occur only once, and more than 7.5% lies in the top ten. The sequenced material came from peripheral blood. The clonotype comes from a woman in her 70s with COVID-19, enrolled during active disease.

The CDR3 sequence: CASSQLAGRGSSYEQYF. CDR3 DNA: TGTGCCAGCAGCCAACTAGCGGGTAGGGGGTCCTCCTACGAGCAGTACTTC. V is TRBV3-1 (or the pseudogene TRBV3-2) and J is TRBJ2-7, with 8 bases matching TRBD2. V dropped 2 bases and J dropped 0; count of bases not matched to a gene: 9. Germline V lookup: CDR1 LGHDT, CDR2 YNNKEL (reference sequence). The CDR3 is made up of 17 amino acids.